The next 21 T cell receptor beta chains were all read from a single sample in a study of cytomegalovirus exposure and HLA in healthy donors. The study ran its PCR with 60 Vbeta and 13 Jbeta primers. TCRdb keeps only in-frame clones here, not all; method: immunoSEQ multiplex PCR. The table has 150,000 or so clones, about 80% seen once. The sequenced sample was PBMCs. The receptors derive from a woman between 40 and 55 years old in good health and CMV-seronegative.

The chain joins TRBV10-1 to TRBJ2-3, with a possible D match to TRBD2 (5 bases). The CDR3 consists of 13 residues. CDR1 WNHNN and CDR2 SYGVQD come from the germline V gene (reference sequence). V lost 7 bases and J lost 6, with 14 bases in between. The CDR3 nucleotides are TGCGCCAGCAAAGCGGCAGCGTCCGATACGCAGTATTTT. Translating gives CASKAAASDTQYF.

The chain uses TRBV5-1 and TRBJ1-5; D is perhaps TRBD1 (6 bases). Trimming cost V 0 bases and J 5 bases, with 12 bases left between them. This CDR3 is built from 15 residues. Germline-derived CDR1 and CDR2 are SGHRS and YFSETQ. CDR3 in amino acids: CASSLGQGIHQPQHF. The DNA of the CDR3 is TGCGCCAGCAGCTTGGGGCAGGGGATCCATCAGCCCCAGCATTTT.

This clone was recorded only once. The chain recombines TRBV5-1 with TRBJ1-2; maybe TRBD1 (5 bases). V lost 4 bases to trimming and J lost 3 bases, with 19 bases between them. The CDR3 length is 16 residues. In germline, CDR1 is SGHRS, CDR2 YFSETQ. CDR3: CASSGEGTTMDYGYTF. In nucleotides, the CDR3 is TGCGCCAGCAGCGGGGAGGGGACGACAATGGACTATGGCTACACCTTC.

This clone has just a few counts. CDR3 nucleotides: TGTGCCAGCACCCGGGAGAGGGACAGCTATGGCTACACCTTC. Translation gives CASTRERDSYGYTF. V is TRBV6-1 and J is TRBJ1-2, with 7 bases aligning to TRBD1. The CDR3 loop spans 14 amino acids. V lost 7 bases and J lost 4; bases outside the gene matches: 9. Germline V lookup: CDR1 MNHNS, CDR2 SASEGT.

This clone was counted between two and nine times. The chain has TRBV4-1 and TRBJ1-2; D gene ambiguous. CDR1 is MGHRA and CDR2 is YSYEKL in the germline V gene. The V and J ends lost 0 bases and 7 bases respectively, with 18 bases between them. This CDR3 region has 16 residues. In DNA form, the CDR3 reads TGCGCCAGCAGCCAAGACCTAGAACTGACTGCTATTGGCTACACCTTC. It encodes CASSQDLELTAIGYTF.

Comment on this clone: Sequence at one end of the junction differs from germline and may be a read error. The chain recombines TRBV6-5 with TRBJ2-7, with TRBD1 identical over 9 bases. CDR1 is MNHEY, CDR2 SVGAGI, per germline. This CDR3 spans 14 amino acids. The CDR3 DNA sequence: TGTGCCAGCACCCCGGACAGGGGAATGTACGGGCAGTACTTC. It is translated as CASTPDRGMYGQYF.

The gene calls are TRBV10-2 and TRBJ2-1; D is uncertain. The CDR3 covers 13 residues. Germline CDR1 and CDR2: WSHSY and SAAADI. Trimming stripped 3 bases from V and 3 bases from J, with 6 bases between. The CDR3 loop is CASSDASYNEQFF. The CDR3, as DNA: TGCGCCAGCAGTGACGCTAGCTACAATGAGCAGTTCTTC.

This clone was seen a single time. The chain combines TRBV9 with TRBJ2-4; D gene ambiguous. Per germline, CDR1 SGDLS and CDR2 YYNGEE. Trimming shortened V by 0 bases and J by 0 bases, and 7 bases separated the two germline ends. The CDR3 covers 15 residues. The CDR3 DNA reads TGTGCCAGCAGCGTAGAGCCTTTAGCCAAAAACATTCAGTACTTC. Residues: CASSVEPLAKNIQYF. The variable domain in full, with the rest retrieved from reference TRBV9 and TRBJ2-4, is DSGVTQTPKHLITATGQRVTLRCSPRSGDLSVYWYQQSLDQGLQFLIQYYNGEERAKGNILERFSAQQFPDLHSELNLSSLELGDSALYFCASSVEPLAKNIQYFGAGTRLSVL.

The chain's CDR3 is CASSGGLAGVDEQFF. CDR3 DNA: TGCGCCAGCAGTGGGGGACTAGCGGGAGTGGATGAGCAGTTCTTC. The V gene is TRBV10-1, the J gene TRBJ2-1, with 14 nucleotides matching TRBD2. Germline trimming cut 4 bases from V and 8 bases from J; bases unmatched to any gene: 4. The CDR3 loop spans 15 amino acids. CDR1 and CDR2 from the germline V gene are WNHNN and SYGVQD (reference sequence).

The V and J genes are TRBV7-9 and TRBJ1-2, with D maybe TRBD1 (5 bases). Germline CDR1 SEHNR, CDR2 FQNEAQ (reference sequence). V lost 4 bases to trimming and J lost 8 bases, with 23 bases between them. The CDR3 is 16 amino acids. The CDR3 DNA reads TGTGCCAGCAGCTCAAATCCACCGACAGCCTTGGGGGGCTACACCTTC. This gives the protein CASSSNPPTALGGYTF.

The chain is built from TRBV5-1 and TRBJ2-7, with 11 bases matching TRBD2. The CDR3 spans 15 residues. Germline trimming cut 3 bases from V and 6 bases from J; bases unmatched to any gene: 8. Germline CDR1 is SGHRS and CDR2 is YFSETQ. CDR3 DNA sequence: TGCGCCAGCAGCTCCGTACTAGCGGGAGATGGCGAGCAGTACTTC. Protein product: CASSSVLAGDGEQYF.

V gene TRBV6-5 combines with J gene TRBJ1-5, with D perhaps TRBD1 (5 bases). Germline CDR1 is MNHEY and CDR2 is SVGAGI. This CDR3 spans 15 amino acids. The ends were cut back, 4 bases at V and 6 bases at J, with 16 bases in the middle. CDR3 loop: CASSFTRGGGQPQHF. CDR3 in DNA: TGTGCCAGCAGTTTCACGCGGGGGGGAGGTCAGCCCCAGCATTTT.

In DNA form, the CDR3 reads TGTGCCAGCAGTGGGACAGGGACCTACGAGCAGTACTTC. This codes for CASSGTGTYEQYF. The chain has TRBV28 and TRBJ2-7, with 9 bases lining up with TRBD1. The CDR3 runs to 13 residues. Germline V gene sequence: CDR1 MDHEN, CDR2 SYDVKM. V shed 5 bases and J 2 bases; nucleotides not matched to a gene: 1. The complete variable domain, with remaining parts taken from reference TRBV28 and TRBJ2-7, reads DVKVTQSSRYLVKRTGEKVFLECVQDMDHENMFWYRQDPGLGLRLIYFSYDVKMKEKGDIPEGYSVSREKKERFSLILESASTNQTSMYLCASSGTGTYEQYFGPGTRLTVT.

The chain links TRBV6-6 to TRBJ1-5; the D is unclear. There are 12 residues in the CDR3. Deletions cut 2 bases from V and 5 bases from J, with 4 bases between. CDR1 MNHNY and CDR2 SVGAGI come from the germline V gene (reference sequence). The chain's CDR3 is CASSYRDQPQHF. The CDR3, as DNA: TGTGCCAGCAGTTACAGAGATCAGCCCCAGCATTTT.

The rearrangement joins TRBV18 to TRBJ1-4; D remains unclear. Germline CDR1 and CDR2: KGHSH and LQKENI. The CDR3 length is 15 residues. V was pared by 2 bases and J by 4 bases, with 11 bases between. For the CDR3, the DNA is TGTGCCAGCTCACCATCGTGGGGAGTTAATGAAAAACTGTTTTTT. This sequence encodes CASSPSWGVNEKLFF.

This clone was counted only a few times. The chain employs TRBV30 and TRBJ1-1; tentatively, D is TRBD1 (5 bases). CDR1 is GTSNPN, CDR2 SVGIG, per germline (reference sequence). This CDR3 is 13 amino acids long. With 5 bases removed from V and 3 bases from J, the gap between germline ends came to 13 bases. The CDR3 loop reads CAWGERGYTEAFF. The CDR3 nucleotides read TGTGCCTGGGGGGAAAGGGGTTACACTGAAGCTTTCTTT.

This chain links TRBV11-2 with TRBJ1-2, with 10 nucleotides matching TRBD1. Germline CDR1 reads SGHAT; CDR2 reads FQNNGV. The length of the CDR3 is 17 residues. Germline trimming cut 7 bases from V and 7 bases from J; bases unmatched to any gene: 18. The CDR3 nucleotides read TGTGCCAGCAAGGGGGACAGGGGACTAGTTAGGAGCGGTGGCTACACCTTC. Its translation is CASKGDRGLVRSGGYTF.

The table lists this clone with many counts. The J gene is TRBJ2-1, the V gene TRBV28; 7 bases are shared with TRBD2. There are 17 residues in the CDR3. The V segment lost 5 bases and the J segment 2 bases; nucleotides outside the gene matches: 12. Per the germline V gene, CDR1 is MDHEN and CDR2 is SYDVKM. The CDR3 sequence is CASSPGSSGRPYNEQFF. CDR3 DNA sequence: TGTGCCAGCAGTCCGGGGAGTAGCGGGCGCCCCTACAATGAGCAGTTCTTC.

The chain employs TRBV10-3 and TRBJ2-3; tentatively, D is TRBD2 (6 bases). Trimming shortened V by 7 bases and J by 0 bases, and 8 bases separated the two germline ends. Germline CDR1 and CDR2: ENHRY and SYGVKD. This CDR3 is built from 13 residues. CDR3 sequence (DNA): TGTGCCATCACCGGGACTAGCACAGATACGCAGTATTTT. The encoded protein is CAITGTSTDTQYF.

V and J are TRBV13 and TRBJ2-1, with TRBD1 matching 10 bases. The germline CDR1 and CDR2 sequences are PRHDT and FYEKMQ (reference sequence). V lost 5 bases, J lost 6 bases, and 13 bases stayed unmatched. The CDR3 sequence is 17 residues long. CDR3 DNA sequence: TGTGCCAGCAGCGACGGGACAGGGGCAGATGGCAGCAATGAGCAGTTCTTC. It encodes CASSDGTGADGSNEQFF. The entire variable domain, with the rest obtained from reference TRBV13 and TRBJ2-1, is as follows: AAGVIQSPRHLIKEKRETATLKCYPIPRHDTVYWYQQGPGQDPQFLISFYEKMQSDKGSIPDRFSAQQFSDYHSELNMSSLELGDSALYFCASSDGTGADGSNEQFFGPGTRLTVL.

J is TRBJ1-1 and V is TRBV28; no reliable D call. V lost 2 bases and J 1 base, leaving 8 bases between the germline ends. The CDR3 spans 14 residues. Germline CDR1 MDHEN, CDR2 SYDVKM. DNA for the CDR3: TGTGCCAGCAGTTTAGGACTAAGGAACACTGAAGCTTTCTTT. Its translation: CASSLGLRNTEAFF.